This T cell receptor (beta chain) originates from a study of blood T cell repertoires in COVID-19. TCRdb's copy holds only in-frame clones and misses some; the assay was immunoSEQ multiplex PCR. Found here are 150,000 to 200,000 clones, 65% to 85% of them singletons; the top ten hold 5.2%. The CDR3 totals 13 residues. Germline CDR1 is LNHNV and CDR2 is YYDKDF (reference sequence). The ends were cut back, 4 bases at V and 6 bases at J, with 12 bases in the middle. J is TRBJ1-1 and V is TRBV15; D may be TRBD1 (5 bases). This TCR was recovered from a man between 65 and 79 years old who had been exposed to COVID-19. The sequenced material came from PBMCs or T cells enriched from blood (not recorded which). In DNA form, the CDR3 reads TGTGCCACCAGCACCAGTCCGGGGGCTGAAGCTTTCTTT. Translation gives CATSTSPGAEAFF.